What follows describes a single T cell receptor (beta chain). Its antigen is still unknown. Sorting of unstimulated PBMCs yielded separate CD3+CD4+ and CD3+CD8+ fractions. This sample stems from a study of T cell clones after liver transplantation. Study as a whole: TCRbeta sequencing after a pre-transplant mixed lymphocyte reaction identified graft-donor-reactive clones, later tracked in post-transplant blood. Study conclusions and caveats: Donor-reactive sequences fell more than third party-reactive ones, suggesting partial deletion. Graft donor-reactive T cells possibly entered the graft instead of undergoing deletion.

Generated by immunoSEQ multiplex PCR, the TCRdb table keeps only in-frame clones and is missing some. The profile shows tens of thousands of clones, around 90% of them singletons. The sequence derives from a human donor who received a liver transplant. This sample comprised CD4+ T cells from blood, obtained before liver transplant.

In nucleotides, the CDR3 is TGTGCCAGCAGTGAAAGAGGACAGAAAGAGACCCAGTACTTC. Its protein product is CASSERGQKETQYF. V usage is TRBV2 and J usage is TRBJ2-5; D possibly corresponds to TRBD1 (6 bases). Deletions cut 2 bases from V and 3 bases from J, with 10 bases between. The length of the CDR3 is 14 residues. CDR1 and CDR2 from the germline V gene are SNHLY and FYNNEI.